This T cell receptor (beta chain) was captured by sequencing in a study of Graves' ophthalmopathy and Graves' hyperthyroidism. The CDR3 totals 16 residues. The germline CDR1 and CDR2 sequences are ENHRY and SYGVKD. V was clipped by 8 bases and J by 4 bases; unmatched bases: 10. For repertoire sequencing, the TCR beta CDR3 regions were amplified from RNA transcripts. An opening RT-PCR round employed HTBI primers and preceded a second-round multiplex PCR. One entry per CDR3 protein, called by TCRdb with MiXCR from the multiplex PCR reads. The profile shows about 740,000 distinct CDR3 sequences, roughly two fifths of them singletons.

The sequenced sample consisted of peripheral blood. J is TRBJ2-3 and V is TRBV10-3; 12 positions match TRBD2. The receptor comes from an adult man with Graves' ophthalmopathy. The CDR3 reads CAIAPSGRALADTQYF. CDR3 bases: TGTGCCATCGCCCCTAGCGGGAGGGCCTTAGCAGATACGCAGTATTTT.